This TCR beta chain was sequenced in a study of cytomegalovirus exposure and HLA in healthy donors (dated by TCRdb to the late 2010s). About the investigation overall: According to an earlier analysis of 587 of the donors, about 179 million T cells yielded 117 million unique TCR beta sequences and 250 to 350 Gb of sequence data. An early release that covered about 600 HLA-typed donors contained 300 to 350 gigabases of sequencing data and tens of millions of unique TCR sequences. Of the roughly 400 genotyped donors, 81% fell in the genetic ancestry cluster associated with self-reported Caucasian donors. The aim of the study was to test whether cataloging public T cell receptors could identify signatures of past pathogen exposure. The T cell repertoires of 670 or so subjects were profiled by immunosequencing and related to cytomegalovirus serostatus. A separate validation cohort of roughly 110 different subjects was used in addition to the roughly 720-subject first cohort. High-throughput TCR immunosequencing, statistical association of individual TCRs with disease status, and machine learning were combined to predict cytomegalovirus infection status. To study patterns of TCR occurrence, a later analysis re-analyzed previously published TCR beta repertoires from more than 550 donors and added high-resolution HLA genotyping. Rather than drawing on any new phenotypic data, the later analysis identified candidate immune exposures from TCR beta sequences and the way those sequences occurred across donors. In an earlier analysis of 587 of the donors, high-throughput TCR beta sequencing was used to judge whether each TCR beta V gene segment behaved as functional or pseudogenic. Donor age, sex, ethnicity and CMV serostatus were collected together with the repertoire data. In a later genetic analysis, genome-wide SNP genotypes for about 65% of the 666 donors were used, and that subset was treated as a discovery cohort. All discovery cohort repertoires had been generated using a single sequencing platform. HLA typing covered class I and class II loci at four-digit resolution. The number of typed donors differed by locus: roughly 629-630 for A, B, C, DRB1 and DQB1; approximately 520 for DQA1; some 590 for DPA1; and some 470 for DPB1. Roughly 5 DR-DQ haplotypes were treated as single units for association and clustering because of strong linkage in the cohort. Among about 390 genotyped donors of the cohort, an average of around 240,000 unique TCR beta nucleotide sequences were sequenced per donor, 15% to 20% of them non-productive. Results the study describes overall, beyond this receptor: CMV serostatus was the only immune exposure information available for the cohort. When HLA alleles, especially DR and DQ, strongly co-occurred, TCR associations were difficult to assign to individual alleles. Most CMV-associated TCR beta chains appeared to be HLA-restricted in a later analysis, and the HLA associations seemed to be driven largely by CMV exposure. Most TCR sequences were observed very rarely across donors, whereas some public TCRs were present in many individuals. Linkage disequilibrium might explain the correlated functional status among segregating V segments, but an unknown experimental factor could not be ruled out. Broadly in line with IMGT annotations, most TCR beta V segments showed up in productive rearrangements about 87% or about 30% of the time in an earlier analysis of under 700 of the donors. According to a later analysis, TCR association rates differed among HLA loci, with DRB1 alleles showing the most associated TCRs and HLA-C alleles showing the fewest. Three of the identified cytomegalovirus-associated TCR beta chains were confirmed in vitro to be specific for cytomegalovirus antigens. A later analysis reported that several top co-occurrence clusters appeared linked to parvovirus B19, influenza, CMV and Epstein-Barr virus. Sequencing depth was assumed to be roughly uniform across donors in the presence/absence analyses, though that assumption may not hold. A later analysis found that HLA-associated TCR beta chains were more clonally expanded and had lower generation probabilities than equally common non-associated chains. Only TCR beta chains were sequenced in this cohort, and the absence of alpha or paired-chain data limited detectable features. A further reported finding was that TCR beta sequences accurately predicted the HLA-A and HLA-B alleles for most subjects in the first cohort. Compared with the approximately 670-donor mean, donors in an Asian-associated ancestry cluster had fewer N-insertions in productive TCRs, according to a later genetic analysis. Some IMGT-functional V segments, including TRBV6-2 and TRBV6-3, could not be told apart with the 87-base-pair reads, so those segments were excluded. A later genetic analysis associated a missense DCLRE1C variant with V-gene and J-gene trimming of TCR beta chains, and an independent cohort replicated the association. A total of fewer than 200 TCR beta chains were listed by the study as associated with cytomegalovirus. Because HLA typing was missing for some donors at each locus, association tests included only the typed subset. The classifier was reported to diagnose cytomegalovirus status with high specificity and sensitivity in both the original and validation cohorts. The earlier analysis of 450 to 700 of the donors excluded approximately 17 rarely observed V segments, including chromosome 9 orphons, because counts were too low. At a false discovery rate of 0.05, a later analysis linked 16,000 or so TCR beta sequences to specific HLA alleles. According to the authors, the approach could potentially be generalized to other disease states and immunological phenotypes. A cluster of highly shared sequence variants was judged likely to be a technical artifact of the sequencing pipeline.

Comments on this clone: Its cognate antigen has yet to be identified. No much larger clonotype is one base removed from it; base qualities were not supplied.

The library came from the immunoSEQ multiplex PCR assay. A mixture of 60 forward primers for TCR Vbeta segments and 13 reverse primers for TCR Jbeta segments was used in the multiplex PCR. The CDR3 region of rearranged TCR beta genes was amplified from genomic DNA by a multiplex PCR assay. The Illumina HiSeq System was used to sequence the amplified TCR beta libraries as 87-base-pair reads. Per the source publication's procedure: Across the roughly 670 repertoires, a later analysis counted 80 million or so unique TCR beta chains, around 10 million of which were shared by at least two donors. Raw reads were error-corrected and collapsed into unique sequences by a nearest-neighbor algorithm in which closely related sequences were merged to remove PCR and sequencing errors. CDR3 sequences were aligned to IMGT reference sequences to assign V, D and J gene segments. For a sequence to be retained, a match of at least six nucleotides was required to both a V gene segment and a J gene segment. Rearrangements were classified as productive when the CDR3 lacked stop codons and remained in frame with V and J, and all other rearrangements were classified as non-productive. CDR3 was defined by IMGT convention, running from the second conserved V-encoded cysteine to the conserved J-encoded phenylalanine. The earlier analysis of about 590 of the donors excluded sequences that lacked an unambiguous match to a single V gene segment. In an earlier analysis of 587 of the donors, V segments were called functional above 56.7% productive rearrangements and were called segregating when the between-donor standard deviation exceeded 5%. A statistical classification framework was built for diagnosing cytomegalovirus status from the catalog of TCR beta chain sequences. In a later analysis, V and J genes were assigned by comparing TCR nucleotide sequences against IMGT/GENE-DB human TR gene sequences. The TCRdist pipeline was used in a later analysis to assign CDR3 sequences and most-parsimonious VDJ recombination scenarios. In a later analysis, each TCR beta chain was defined by its CDR3 amino acid sequence together with its V-gene family, and reads lacking a unique V-gene family were excluded. In a later analysis, around 600 highly shared, low-generation-probability nucleotide sequences were removed to address suspected cross-contamination and a sequencing artifact. For each public chain, a later analysis derived a clonal expansion index from normalized ranks of inferred template counts within each repertoire. A later analysis computed generation probabilities with a VDJ recombination model fitted to out-of-frame rearrangements, and checked the results against IGoR. In a later analysis, TCR-TCR, TCR-HLA and TCR-CMV co-occurrence was scored with hypergeometric tests, and a repertoire-size bias correction was applied to TCR pairs. A later analysis estimated false discovery rates by permuting HLA or CMV assignments 20 times. A later analysis grouped co-occurring TCRs with DBSCAN, adding TCRdist sequence similarity when clustering within HLA-allele-positive subsets. Co-occurrence clustering excluded repertoires with fewer than 30,000 or more than 120,000 public chains, plus five with anomalous nucleotide sharing. Entries here come from immuneACCESS through TCRdb and include only in-frame sequences with V and J called. Some clones fail to appear in such tables; in the studies checked, an unresolved V gene covers under half of the shortfall, and the cause of the remainder is unknown. The V and J calls and clone size come from that table; D and trimming were worked out from the DNA. Present in this sample are hundreds of thousands of clones, about two thirds of which were seen just once. About 2.8% of the sample belongs to the ten largest clones.

The cohort comprised around 690 healthy bone marrow donors. All cohort members were sampled while nominally healthy, although unrecorded immune exposures were likely present. The donor tested CMV seropositive and was one of the 289 seropositive cohort members. Every donor gave a peripheral blood sample, and the peripheral blood mononuclear cells from that sample were used for TCR beta sequencing. The Qiagen DNeasy Blood Extraction Kit was used to extract genomic DNA from the blood cell samples. The junction carries 17 bases between V and J, which are trimmed by 7 bases and 4 bases respectively. Via the germline V gene, CDR1 is SGHRS and CDR2 YFSETQ. The CDR3, cysteine through phenylalanine, is 15 amino acids long. The CDR3 DNA has 45 bases and is translated from base 1.

The origin of this receptor is a man in his forties in good health and CMV-seropositive. The chain uses TRBV5-1 and TRBJ2-2; the D gene is not confidently resolved. Sequenced input: PBMCs. The encoded CDR3 is CASRNGWVGTGELFF. The bases are TGCGCCAGCCGAAACGGGTGGGTCGGCACCGGGGAGCTGTTTTTT.